These 26 T cell receptor beta chains came from one sample sequenced in a study of glioma-infiltrating T cells after dendritic cell vaccination. Documented time point: after dendritic cell vaccination, including at tumor progression/relapse. The repertoire was sequenced with immunoSEQ multiplex PCR; TCRdb's copy has only in-frame clones and lacks some. The repertoire includes 90,000 to 110,000 clones, nearly 90% of them detected once, and roughly 2.5% sits in the top ten. This specimen was blood, taken after dendritic cell vaccination. The receptors stem from a human donor with glioblastoma.

J is TRBJ1-1 and V is TRBV11-1, with 7 bases lining up with TRBD1. The V segment lost 8 bases and the J segment 0 bases; nucleotides outside the gene matches: 9. The germline V gene has CDR1 SGHAT and CDR2 FQDESV (reference sequence). This CDR3 is built from 15 residues. The CDR3 DNA sequence: TGTGCCAGCCGCCCGGGACAGAATTTGAACACTGAAGCTTTCTTT. This translates into CASRPGQNLNTEAFF.

The chain combines TRBV5-4 with TRBJ2-1; 10 nucleotides align to TRBD2. This CDR3 has 15 amino acids. Germline V gives CDR1 SGHNT, CDR2 YYREEE (reference sequence). The V gene end was trimmed by 2 bases and the J gene end by 7 bases; junction bases not matched to a gene: 6. The CDR3 nucleotides read TGTGCCAGCAGCTTTCATAGCGGGGGGCTAAATGAGCAGTTCTTC. Residues: CASSFHSGGLNEQFF.

This clone appeared a few times. V and J are TRBV14 and TRBJ2-2; TRBD1 agrees at 7 bases. After removal of 4 bases from V and 5 bases from J, the junction contained 4 bases not matched to a gene. The CDR3 extends over 14 amino acids. CDR1 and CDR2 from the germline V gene are SGHDN and FVKESK. Written as DNA, the CDR3 is TGTGCCAGCAGCCCGACAGGGTGGACCGGGGAGCTGTTTTTT. Residues: CASSPTGWTGELFF.

The chain joins TRBV4-1 to TRBJ2-1; 10 nucleotides line up with TRBD2. The CDR3 contains 14 residues. CDR1 and CDR2 (germline): MGHRA, YSYEKL. V was clipped by 4 bases and J by 14 bases; unmatched bases: 11. CDR3 DNA: TGCGCCAGCAGCCTTGAAGCGGGAGGGGGGTTTGAGTTCTTC. Translated, it gives CASSLEAGGGFEFF.

The chain couples TRBV2 to TRBJ2-1, with D possibly TRBD2 on 5 matching bases. The germline gives CDR1 SNHLY, CDR2 FYNNEI. CDR3 size: 14 residues. The germline V and J ends were trimmed by 4 bases and 0 bases, with 7 bases remaining between them. DNA of the CDR3: TGTGCCAGCAGTGTACGGGACTCCTACAATGAGCAGTTCTTC. Translating it yields CASSVRDSYNEQFF.

V and J are TRBV5-1 and TRBJ2-7; the match to TRBD2 covers 11 bases. The length of the CDR3 is 16 residues. Germline CDR1 SGHRS, CDR2 YFSETQ. The ends lost 3 bases at V and 4 bases at J; junction bases unmatched: 9. CDR3 residues: CASSSEIAGGPYEQYF. The CDR3, as DNA: TGCGCCAGCAGCTCCGAAATAGCGGGAGGGCCGTACGAGCAGTACTTC.

This chain's CDR3 is CASSQEIQGRWNTEAFF. In nucleotides, the CDR3 is TGCGCCAGCAGCCAGGAAATACAGGGGCGGTGGAACACTGAAGCTTTCTTT. The chain combines TRBV4-1 with TRBJ1-1, with 7 nucleotides matching TRBD1. The germline V gene has CDR1 MGHRA and CDR2 YSYEKL. After removal of 3 bases from V and 1 base from J, the junction contained 11 bases not matched to a gene. The CDR3 loop spans 17 amino acids.

This rearrangement joins TRBV5-1 to TRBJ2-5; TRBD1 aligns across 9 bases. Germline lookup yields CDR1 SGHRS and CDR2 YFSETQ. The CDR3 spans 15 residues. After removal of 4 bases from V and 4 bases from J, the junction contained 8 bases not matched to a gene. The CDR3 region has the DNA TGCGCCAGCAGCAGTAATAAGGGACAGGGAGAGACCCAGTACTTC. It encodes CASSSNKGQGETQYF.

The chain joins TRBV5-1 to TRBJ2-2; TRBD2 is a possible D gene (5 bases). The CDR3 extends over 17 amino acids. The germline V and J ends were trimmed by 0 bases and 0 bases, with 12 bases remaining between them. Germline assignment: CDR1 SGHRS and CDR2 YFSETQ. The CDR3 nucleotides read TGCGCCAGCAGCTTGGAGGGAGCGATAGCGAACACCGGGGAGCTGTTTTTT. This sequence encodes CASSLEGAIANTGELFF.

This chain connects TRBV11-3 to TRBJ2-3, with D possibly matching TRBD2 (6 bases). The CDR3 loop spans 15 amino acids. Germline CDR1 reads SGHNT; CDR2 reads YENEEA. Trimming removed 3 bases at V and 5 bases at J, with 15 bases between. The CDR3 loop reads CASSLGPTAGDTQYF. As DNA, the CDR3 is TGTGCCAGCAGCTTGGGACCCACAGCGGGAGATACGCAGTATTTT.

This chain joins TRBV19 and TRBJ1-2; D possibly corresponds to TRBD1 (6 bases). Trimming removed 6 bases from V and 3 bases from J, with 20 bases in between. This CDR3 is built from 16 residues. Germline assignment: CDR1 LNHDA and CDR2 SQIVND (reference sequence). The CDR3 sequence: CASRALLGARDYGYTF. CDR3 DNA sequence: TGTGCCAGTAGGGCTCTCCTGGGGGCCAGGGACTATGGCTACACCTTC.

This clone was observed a handful of times. The chain joins TRBV11-2 to TRBJ2-7; weak D call: TRBD1 (5 bases). V was pared by 4 bases and J by 3 bases, with 13 bases between. The CDR3 consists of 14 residues. Germline values: CDR1 SGHAT, CDR2 FQNNGV. The CDR3 loop is CASSSWTSGYEQYF. Written as DNA, the CDR3 is TGTGCCAGCAGCTCTTGGACATCCGGCTACGAGCAGTACTTC.

The CDR3 loop reads CASSTTSGRAAVYF. The CDR3 coding sequence is TGTGCCAGCAGCACGACTAGCGGGAGGGCCGCGGTGTACTTC. This sequence joins TRBV7-8 and TRBJ2-7; 14 bases are shared with TRBD2. Trimming cost V 5 bases and J 12 bases; bases outside gene matches: 9. CDR1 is SGHVS, CDR2 FQNEAQ, per germline. This CDR3 has 14 residues.

The CDR3 loop reads CASSPGLEGGETQYF. The CDR3 nucleotides are TGTGCCAGCAGCCCGGGACTAGAGGGCGGAGAGACCCAGTACTTC. The chain recombines TRBV6-7 with TRBJ2-5, with 8 bases lining up with TRBD2. TRBV6-7 is an open reading frame whose function is uncertain. This CDR3 contains 15 residues. V gave up 6 bases and J gave up 4 bases; unmatched junction bases: 10.

This rearrangement joins TRBV9 to TRBJ2-1; no reliable D call. Per the germline V gene, CDR1 is SGDLS and CDR2 is YYNGEE. This CDR3 has 12 amino acids. Deletions cut 0 bases from V and 10 bases from J, with 8 bases between. DNA of the CDR3: TGTGCCAGCAGCGTAGTGGCGGAGGAGCAGTTCTTC. This gives the protein CASSVVAEEQFF.

The CDR3 sequence is CASSTTGGANYGYTF. The CDR3 coding sequence is TGTGCCAGTAGTACGACAGGGGGCGCTAACTATGGCTACACCTTC. The chain carries TRBV19 and TRBJ1-2; TRBD1 matches at 10 bases. Germline values: CDR1 LNHDA, CDR2 SQIVND (reference sequence). Losses at the gene ends were 4 bases for V and 0 bases for J; bases not matched to a gene: 2. This CDR3 comprises 15 residues.

V is TRBV4-1 and J is TRBJ2-6; D possibly corresponds to TRBD1 (6 bases). The CDR3 is 14 amino acids. Germline CDR1 and CDR2: MGHRA and YSYEKL. Trimming cost V 1 base and J 14 bases, with 15 bases left between them. CDR3 in DNA: TGCGCCAGCAGCCAAGGCTTTGGCAGGGACATCCTGACTTTC. This translates into CASSQGFGRDILTF.

The CDR3 bases are TGTGCCAGCAGTGAACAGGGGGGCAATCAGCCCCAGCATTTT. It is translated as CASSEQGGNQPQHF. The chain has TRBV2 and TRBJ1-5; 7 nucleotides agree with TRBD1. Germline trimming cut 2 bases from V and 2 bases from J; bases unmatched to any gene: 0. Per germline, CDR1 SNHLY and CDR2 FYNNEI. CDR3 length: 14 residues.

This chain links TRBV11-2 with TRBJ2-7; D is perhaps TRBD1 (5 bases). The CDR3 is 16 amino acids. V was clipped by 1 base and J by 5 bases, with 18 bases between them. Germline values: CDR1 SGHAT, CDR2 FQNNGV. This CDR3 is CASSLVGVGVLNEQYF. CDR3 nucleotides: TGTGCCAGCAGCTTAGTTGGCGTAGGGGTATTAAACGAGCAGTACTTC.

The chain uses TRBV11-2 and TRBJ2-7, with D perhaps TRBD2 (7 bases). The germline V and J ends were trimmed by 5 bases and 6 bases, with 17 bases remaining between them. Germline CDR1 is SGHAT and CDR2 is FQNNGV. CDR3 length: 14 amino acids. The CDR3 protein is CASSIGGGTAEQYF. The CDR3 coding sequence is TGTGCCAGCAGCATAGGGGGGGGAACTGCCGAGCAGTACTTC.

V gene TRBV27 combines with J gene TRBJ2-7; 10 bases fit TRBD1. Germline loops: CDR1 MNHEY, CDR2 SMNVEV (reference sequence). J was trimmed by 7 bases and V by 5 bases; bases with no gene match: 8. This CDR3 region has 14 residues. CDR3 sequence (DNA): TGTGCCAGCAGTCTGGGGACAGGGGAGGAAGAGCAGTACTTC. As protein: CASSLGTGEEEQYF.

V and J are TRBV7-3 and TRBJ1-6; possibly TRBD1 for D (6 bases). Trimming stripped 3 bases from V and 3 bases from J, with 9 bases between. Germline loops: CDR1 SGHTA, CDR2 FQGTGA. The CDR3 spans 15 residues. CDR3 region: CASSFSGDYNSPLHF. The DNA of the CDR3 is TGTGCCAGCAGCTTTTCAGGGGACTATAATTCACCCCTCCACTTT. Together with reference TRBV7-3 and TRBJ1-6, the CDR3 gives the full variable domain: GAGVSQTPSNKVTEKGKYVELRCDPISGHTALYWYRQSLGQGPEFLIYFQGTGAADDSGLPNDRFFAVRPEGSVSTLKIQRTERGDSAVYLCASSFSGDYNSPLHFGNGTRLTVT.

CDR3 DNA sequence: TGCGCCAGCAGCTTCTCCCCCATAGCGGGAGGGTTCGCAGATACGCAGTATTTT. This gives the protein CASSFSPIAGGFADTQYF. The genes are TRBV5-1 and TRBJ2-3; TRBD2 matches 11 bases. The CDR3 consists of 18 residues. Germline CDR1 and CDR2: SGHRS and YFSETQ. V was pared by 2 bases and J by 4 bases, with 12 bases of the junction left unmatched.

The chain joins TRBV7-3 to TRBJ2-1; 8 bases agree with TRBD2. The CDR3 is made up of 15 amino acids. CDR1 and CDR2 (germline): SGHTA, FQGTGA. V lost 3 bases, J lost 8 bases, and 9 bases stayed unmatched. DNA of the CDR3: TGTGCCAGCAGCTTGTCGGGACTAGGAGATGATGAGCAGTTCTTC. Encoded protein: CASSLSGLGDDEQFF.

This chain links TRBV28 with TRBJ2-4, with 10 bases lining up with TRBD2. The ends lost 2 bases at V and 3 bases at J; junction bases unmatched: 4. The CDR3 consists of 16 residues. CDR1 MDHEN and CDR2 SYDVKM come from the germline V gene. The CDR3, as DNA: TGTGCCAGCAGTTTACCCGGACTAGCGGACAAAAACATTCAGTACTTC. This gives the protein CASSLPGLADKNIQYF.

This clone was seen a handful of times. The genes are TRBV6-1 and TRBJ2-3; TRBD2 aligns across 10 bases. The CDR3 is 14 residues long. Trimming removed 2 bases from V and 4 bases from J; junction bases left unmatched: 0. CDR1 is MNHNS and CDR2 is SASEGT in the germline V gene. The CDR3, as DNA: TGTGCCAGCAGTGAACTAGCGGGAGCAGATACGCAGTATTTT. It translates to CASSELAGADTQYF.